Each of the 25 T cell receptor beta chains below was sequenced from the same sample in a study of OX40 agonist ivuxolimab in advanced cancers. Libraries came from the immunoSEQ multiplex PCR assay. Entries here come from immuneACCESS through TCRdb and include only in-frame sequences with V and J called. Some clones fail to appear in such tables; in the studies checked, an unresolved V gene covers under half of the shortfall, and the cause of the remainder is unknown. In this sample the table shows 53,000 or so clones, approximately 90% of which occur a single time. The top ten constitute about 1.5% of the sample. Sequencing used CD4+ or CD8+ T cells sorted from blood, obtained in a trial of the OX40 agonist ivuxolimab. The receptors originated from an adult with an advanced solid tumor such as melanoma, head and neck, liver or kidney cancer.

The J gene is TRBJ1-1, the V gene TRBV5-4; 10 nucleotides align to TRBD1. The CDR3 has 15 amino acids. Per germline, CDR1 SGHNT and CDR2 YYREEE (reference sequence). Trimming cost V 0 bases and J 4 bases; bases outside gene matches: 3. This CDR3 reads CASSLEGQGSTEAFF. CDR3 coding DNA: TGTGCCAGCAGCTTGGAGGGACAGGGGTCCACTGAAGCTTTCTTT.

The chain couples TRBV18 to TRBJ1-2; 9 bases are a match to TRBD1. Germline V gene data show CDR1 as KGHSH and CDR2 as LQKENI. The trim removed 3 bases at V and 1 base at J, leaving 6 bases unmatched. The CDR3 length is 16 residues. The CDR3 DNA reads as TGTGCCAGCTCACCCTGGGACAGGGCTATTAACTATGGCTACACCTTC. Translation gives CASSPWDRAINYGYTF.

The genes are TRBV4-2 and TRBJ2-7, with 8 bases matching TRBD1. Trimming took 4 bases from V and 5 from J; bases not matched to a gene: 10. CDR3 length equals 15 residues. CDR1 is LGHNA, CDR2 YNFKEQ, per germline. The CDR3 loop reads CASSPQGERGHEQYF. Written as DNA, the CDR3 is TGTGCCAGCAGCCCACAGGGGGAAAGAGGTCACGAGCAGTACTTC.

This chain links TRBV21-1 with TRBJ1-5; TRBD1 is taken as the D call from the table, unchecked against the DNA. TRBV21-1 is reported as a pseudogene. The CDR3 is made up of 16 amino acids. The CDR3 bases are TGTGCCAGCAGCAATCTACAGGGTGGGTTTCATCAGCCCCAGCATTTT. This encodes CASSNLQGGFHQPQHF.

This chain links TRBV19 with TRBJ1-2; D ambiguous. The CDR3 is 14 residues long. V dropped 5 bases and J dropped 5 bases, with 15 bases sitting between them. Germline loops: CDR1 LNHDA, CDR2 SQIVND (reference sequence). DNA of the CDR3: TGTGCCAGTAGTCTTCAGGAGAGAGGTTATGGCTACACCTTC. It codes for CASSLQERGYGYTF.

The chain carries TRBV21-1 and TRBJ2-1; the table assigns TRBD2, which was not confirmed against the DNA. TRBV21-1 is assigned pseudogene status. This CDR3 region has 15 residues. CDR3 sequence (DNA): TGTGCCAGCAGCAAAAGAGACGGGACTAGCAATGAGCAGTTCTTC. It translates to CASSKRDGTSNEQFF.

The sample holds one count of this clone. The chain employs TRBV27 and TRBJ2-1; 11 bases fit TRBD2. Trimming cost V 7 bases and J 7 bases; bases outside gene matches: 12. Germline V gene data show CDR1 as MNHEY and CDR2 as SMNVEV (reference sequence). The CDR3 has 16 residues. The CDR3 here is CASKNLAGGFGNEQFF. DNA of the CDR3: TGTGCCAGCAAAAACCTAGCGGGGGGCTTCGGGAATGAGCAGTTCTTC.

The V call is TRBV5-6, the J call TRBJ2-2, with D possibly being TRBD1 (5 bases). This CDR3 is 14 amino acids long. V dropped 0 bases and J dropped 6 bases, with 9 bases sitting between them. The germline V gene has CDR1 SGHDT and CDR2 YYEEEE. The CDR3 DNA follows: TGTGCCAGCAGCTTGGAGCAGGGCCCCGGGGAGCTGTTTTTT. It translates to CASSLEQGPGELFF.

This sequence joins TRBV7-9 and TRBJ2-3; D possibly corresponds to TRBD2 (5 bases). There are 15 residues in the CDR3. CDR1 and CDR2 (germline): SEHNR, FQNEAQ (reference sequence). V lost 3 bases and J lost 4, with 14 bases in between. Here the CDR3 reads CASSFSTRKADTQYF. Written as DNA, the CDR3 is TGTGCCAGCAGCTTTTCTACTAGAAAGGCAGATACGCAGTATTTT.

This CDR3 is CATGQGSTDTQYF. The CDR3 DNA reads as TGTGCCACTGGACAGGGGAGCACAGATACGCAGTATTTT. This chain uses TRBV10-3 with TRBJ2-3; 9 positions agree with TRBD1. Germline lookup yields CDR1 ENHRY and CDR2 SYGVKD. The CDR3 consists of 13 residues. The junction had 2 bases not matched to a gene; V was cut back by 10 bases and J by 0 bases.

The chain links TRBV5-5 to TRBJ2-3; tentative D call: TRBD2 (6 bases). Trimming pared 5 bases from V and 0 bases from J, leaving 10 bases between. CDR1 is SGHKS and CDR2 is YYEKEE in the germline V gene (reference sequence). The CDR3 loop spans 14 amino acids. The CDR3 DNA reads as TGTGCCAGCAGATCCGGGAGTAGCACAGATACGCAGTATTTT. Translation gives CASRSGSSTDTQYF.

This clone has a handful of counts. The chain carries TRBV5-6 and TRBJ1-2; D might be TRBD1 (5 bases). Germline V lookup: CDR1 SGHDT, CDR2 YYEEEE. V lost 0 bases and J 8 bases, leaving 14 bases between the germline ends. CDR3 length: 14 residues. The CDR3 nucleotides read TGTGCCAGCAGCTTGGTGGCCGGGGGGAGAGGCTACACCTTC. As protein: CASSLVAGGRGYTF.

The gene calls are TRBV5-6 and TRBJ2-7; 7 positions agree with TRBD1. Germline trimming cut 4 bases from V and 2 bases from J; bases unmatched to any gene: 3. CDR3 length equals 13 residues. Per germline, CDR1 SGHDT and CDR2 YYEEEE. The CDR3 spells CASSQQGTYEQYF. The CDR3 DNA sequence: TGTGCCAGCAGCCAACAGGGGACCTACGAGCAGTACTTC.

This sequence joins TRBV6-6 and TRBJ2-3; tentative D call: TRBD2 (6 bases). The V end lost 0 bases, the J end lost 7 bases, and 17 bases lay between the germline ends. Germline V gene data show CDR1 as MNHNY and CDR2 as SVGAGI (reference sequence). This CDR3 has 16 amino acids. Here the CDR3 reads CASSYSTDGRGNTQYF. DNA of the CDR3: TGTGCCAGCAGTTACTCGACGGACGGGAGAGGCAATACGCAGTATTTT.

The chain employs TRBV28 and TRBJ1-5; D possibly corresponds to TRBD1 (5 bases). Germline V lookup: CDR1 MDHEN, CDR2 SYDVKM. CDR3 length: 15 amino acids. V was clipped by 3 bases and J by 5 bases, with 14 bases between them. CDR3 coding DNA: TGTGCCAGCAGTTTCCCGGGGCGGGGAGATCAGCCCCAGCATTTT. This encodes CASSFPGRGDQPQHF.

The J gene is TRBJ2-4, the V gene TRBV19; D might be TRBD1 (6 bases). Trimming removed 5 bases from V and 4 bases from J, with 9 bases in between. Looked up from germline, CDR1 is LNHDA and CDR2 is SQIVND (reference sequence). The length of the CDR3 is 13 residues. CDR3 in amino acids: CASSPDSKNIQYF. CDR3 nucleotides: TGTGCCAGTAGTCCGGACAGTAAAAACATTCAGTACTTC.

This chain joins TRBV18 and TRBJ1-2, with 7 bases that match TRBD1. CDR1 and CDR2 from the germline V gene are KGHSH and LQKENI. The CDR3 has 15 amino acids. V was pared by 3 bases and J by 2 bases, with 6 bases of the junction left unmatched. The CDR3: CASSPSWDRNYGYTF. CDR3 bases: TGTGCCAGCTCACCCTCTTGGGACAGAAACTATGGCTACACCTTC.

V usage is TRBV4-1 and J usage is TRBJ2-2; 7 bases map to TRBD2. CDR1 is MGHRA and CDR2 is YSYEKL in the germline V gene. The CDR3 loop spans 16 amino acids. Trimming at V came to 4 bases and at J to 2 bases, leaving 7 bases not matched to a gene. As DNA, the CDR3 is TGCGCCAGCAGCCCTGCGGAGCGGGGAAACACCGGGGAGCTGTTTTTT. Its translation: CASSPAERGNTGELFF.

In its sample, this clone was seen once. The chain joins TRBV28 to TRBJ1-5; possibly TRBD1 for D (6 bases). The CDR3 runs to 14 residues. Germline V lookup: CDR1 MDHEN, CDR2 SYDVKM. V gave up 5 bases and J gave up 4 bases, with 12 bases separating them. The CDR3 loop is CASSVQGGNQPQHF. CDR3 sequence (DNA): TGTGCCAGCAGTGTACAGGGTGGGAATCAGCCCCAGCATTTT. Complete variable domain (other parts from reference TRBV28 and TRBJ1-5): DVKVTQSSRYLVKRTGEKVFLECVQDMDHENMFWYRQDPGLGLRLIYFSYDVKMKEKGDIPEGYSVSREKKERFSLILESASTNQTSMYLCASSVQGGNQPQHFGDGTRLSIL.

The chain joins TRBV5-1 to TRBJ1-2; 8 nucleotides align to TRBD1. The CDR3 spans 14 residues. Per the germline V gene, CDR1 is SGHRS and CDR2 is YFSETQ. The ends lost 3 bases at V and 2 bases at J; junction bases unmatched: 3. The CDR3 sequence: CASSSTGGNYGYTF. For the CDR3, the DNA is TGCGCCAGCAGCTCTACAGGGGGGAACTATGGCTACACCTTC.

The rearrangement joins TRBV2 to TRBJ2-1; D gene ambiguous. The V gene lost 9 bases and the J gene lost 8 bases, with 11 bases spanning the gap. In germline, CDR1 is SNHLY, CDR2 FYNNEI. The CDR3 contains 11 residues. CDR3 loop: CARGYRYEQFF. CDR3 in DNA: TGTGCCAGAGGCTACCGCTATGAGCAGTTCTTC.

This sequence joins TRBV5-4 and TRBJ2-7; D might be TRBD2 (6 bases). Per germline, CDR1 SGHNT and CDR2 YYREEE (reference sequence). Trimming pared 0 bases from V and 6 bases from J, leaving 16 bases between. The CDR3 is 15 residues long. The DNA of the CDR3 is TGTGCCAGCAGCTTGGCCCCGGGGGACGGGTCCGAGCAGTACTTC. This encodes CASSLAPGDGSEQYF.

The chain is built from TRBV5-5 and TRBJ1-1, with D hard to call. Trimming stripped 3 bases from V and 5 bases from J, with 14 bases between. The CDR3 consists of 14 residues. Germline V gives CDR1 SGHKS, CDR2 YYEKEE (reference sequence). The CDR3 nucleotides read TGTGCCAGCAGCTCGATGGCGGGGATAACTGAAGCTTTCTTT. Amino acids: CASSSMAGITEAFF.

V and J are TRBV5-6 and TRBJ2-1, with 9 bases that match TRBD2. The CDR3 is made up of 16 amino acids. With V trimmed by 2 bases and J by 8 bases, 11 bases remained unmatched. Germline V gene data show CDR1 as SGHDT and CDR2 as YYEEEE. The CDR3 loop reads CASSLTAGGPGYEQFF. The CDR3 DNA reads as TGTGCCAGCAGCTTAACGGCGGGAGGGCCGGGGTATGAGCAGTTCTTC.

The chain has TRBV18 and TRBJ2-1; D is unresolved. Trimming removed 5 bases from V and 6 bases from J, with 20 bases in between. Germline CDR1 and CDR2: KGHSH and LQKENI. The CDR3 length is 16 residues. The CDR3 loop reads CASSATLTTGANEQFF. DNA for the CDR3: TGTGCCAGCTCAGCTACCCTCACTACTGGAGCCAATGAGCAGTTCTTC.